These 10 T cell receptor beta chains came from one sample sequenced in a study of cytomegalovirus exposure and HLA in healthy donors. Primers for the PCR totalled 60 Vbeta and 13 Jbeta. The protocol was immunoSEQ multiplex PCR, while the TCRdb copy is restricted to in-frame clones and leaves out a portion. The table lists some 90,000 clones, 76% of them singletons. Material for sequencing was PBMCs. The receptors derive from a man between 40 and 49 years old in good health and CMV-seronegative.

The chain joins TRBV6-5 to TRBJ2-1, with TRBD2 identical over 7 bases. Germline V gene data show CDR1 as MNHEY and CDR2 as SVGAGI. With 2 bases clipped from V and 7 bases from J, the junction kept 5 bases outside the gene matches. This CDR3 contains 14 residues. The CDR3 here is CASSYLRGENEQFF. CDR3 DNA sequence: TGTGCCAGCAGTTACCTCCGGGGGGAAAATGAGCAGTTCTTC.

This chain joins TRBV2 and TRBJ1-5; D unresolved. The germline CDR1 and CDR2 sequences are SNHLY and FYNNEI. This CDR3 has 14 amino acids. The V end lost 3 bases, the J end lost 0 bases, and 6 bases lay between the germline ends. The CDR3 bases are TGTGCCAGCAGTGACGACTATAGCAATCAGCCCCAGCATTTT. It is translated as CASSDDYSNQPQHF.

The chain employs TRBV18 and TRBJ1-5; D is ambiguous. The germline gives CDR1 KGHSH, CDR2 LQKENI. The CDR3 runs to 13 residues. The V end lost 0 bases, the J end lost 7 bases, and 7 bases lay between the germline ends. In nucleotides, the CDR3 is TGTGCCAGCTCACCACCCGGGAGCCAGCCCCAGCATTTT. It encodes CASSPPGSQPQHF.

CDR3 loop: CASSLAIGGTGELFF. CDR3 sequence (DNA): TGTGCCAGCAGCTTAGCGATCGGGGGTACCGGGGAGCTGTTTTTT. The V call is TRBV7-2, the J call TRBJ2-2, with D possibly matching TRBD2 (6 bases). The germline V gene has CDR1 SGHTA and CDR2 FQGNSA. The CDR3 is 15 residues long. Trimming cost V 0 bases and J 5 bases, with 10 bases left between them.

V is TRBV9 and J is TRBJ1-1, with D maybe TRBD1 (6 bases). This CDR3 has 16 residues. The V gene lost 0 bases and the J gene lost 0 bases, with 12 bases spanning the gap. The germline V gene encodes CDR1 SGDLS and CDR2 YYNGEE. The CDR3 coding sequence is TGTGCCAGCAGCGTAGGTACAGGGATTATGAACACTGAAGCTTTCTTT. Translating gives CASSVGTGIMNTEAFF.

The J gene is TRBJ2-2, the V gene TRBV11-2; 10 bases map to TRBD1. V lost 5 bases, J lost 12 bases, and 9 bases stayed unmatched. Germline lookup yields CDR1 SGHAT and CDR2 FQNNGV. The CDR3 runs to 14 residues. CDR3 sequence reads: CASSPQRDRGQLFF. The CDR3 bases are TGTGCCAGCAGCCCACAGAGAGACAGGGGGCAGCTGTTTTTT.

This rearrangement joins TRBV27 to TRBJ2-7; 7 nucleotides line up with TRBD2. Germline V gene sequence: CDR1 MNHEY, CDR2 SMNVEV (reference sequence). Trimming at V came to 7 bases and at J to 0 bases, leaving 3 bases not matched to a gene. This CDR3 contains 13 residues. The CDR3 DNA reads as TGTGCCAGCATCGGGGGGAGCTCCTACGAGCAGTACTTC. Protein product: CASIGGSSYEQYF.

This clone showed up just a few times. The chain is built from TRBV4-3 and TRBJ2-1; D is uncertain. Trimming removed 4 bases from V and 7 bases from J, with 14 bases in between. CDR3 size: 14 residues. Germline values: CDR1 LGHNA, CDR2 YSLEER. The CDR3 reads CASSPALRGNEQFF. The CDR3 region has the DNA TGCGCCAGCAGCCCCGCTCTGCGTGGTAATGAGCAGTTCTTC.

The gene calls are TRBV2 and TRBJ2-5; 10 bases line up with TRBD2. The J call is in doubt because the DNA end fits TRBJ2-7 better. Germline CDR1 reads SNHLY; CDR2 reads FYNNEI. CDR3 length: 15 residues. CDR3 region: CASRGSSGGSYEQYF. In DNA form, the CDR3 reads TGTGCCAGCAGAGGTTCTAGCGGGGGATCCTACGAGCAGTACTTC.

The gene calls are TRBV28 and TRBJ2-7; 9 positions match TRBD2. The CDR3 sequence is 13 residues long. The ends lost 6 bases at V and 1 base at J; junction bases unmatched: 1. Germline V gene data show CDR1 as MDHEN and CDR2 as SYDVKM. DNA for the CDR3: TGTGCCAGCAGAAGCGGGGGGTCCTACGAGCAGTACTTC. Its protein is CASRSGGSYEQYF.